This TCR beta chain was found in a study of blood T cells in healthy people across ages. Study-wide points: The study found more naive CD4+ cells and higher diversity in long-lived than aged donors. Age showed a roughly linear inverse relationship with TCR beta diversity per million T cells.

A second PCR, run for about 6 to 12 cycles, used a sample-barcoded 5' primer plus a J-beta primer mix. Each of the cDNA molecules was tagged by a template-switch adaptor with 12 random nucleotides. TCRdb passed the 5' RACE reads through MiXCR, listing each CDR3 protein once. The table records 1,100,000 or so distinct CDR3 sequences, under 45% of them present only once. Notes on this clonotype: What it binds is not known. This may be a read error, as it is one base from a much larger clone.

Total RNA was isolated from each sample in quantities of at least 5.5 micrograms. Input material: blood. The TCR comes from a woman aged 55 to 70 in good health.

CDR3 nucleotide sequence: TGCAGCGTTGAAGGCGGGAGCGTCTACGAGCGGTACTTC. It translates to CSVEGGSVYERYF. The chain joins TRBV29-1 to TRBJ2-4, with 7 positions matching TRBD2. Germline values: CDR1 SQVTM, CDR2 ANQGSEA. V lost 1 base to trimming and J lost 15 bases; unmatched junction nucleotides: 12. There are 13 residues in the CDR3.